This T cell receptor beta chain was found in a study of vaccination effects on CD4 cells after COVID-19. Study as a whole: After expansion with viral peptide pools in the ViraFEST assay, antigen-specific CD4+ T cells were sequenced.

Only a few counts were recorded for this clone. Antigen unknown. Culture proceeded for approximately 10 days, and CD4+ T cells were then isolated. BNT162b2 vaccine or mRNA-1273 vaccine was given to participants in two doses. Researchers swapped half the medium for IL-2 medium on both days 3 and 7. CDR3 length equals 14 residues. V was trimmed by 5 bases and J by 4 bases, leaving 14 bases between them. CDR1 is SEHNR, CDR2 FQNEAQ, per germline (reference sequence). Assay: immunoSEQ multiplex PCR; the TCRdb copy retains only in-frame clones and omits some. The sample has approximately 47,000 clones, about 70% seen once.

Specimen: CD4+ T cells from PBMCs cultured without peptide, collected after COVID-19 vaccination. The V gene is TRBV7-9, the J gene TRBJ1-2; D unresolved. This receptor was taken from a human donor who received a COVID-19 vaccine. The CDR3 region is CASSTRAGIYGYTF. CDR3 DNA sequence: TGTGCCAGCAGCACCCGTGCAGGCATCTATGGCTACACCTTC.